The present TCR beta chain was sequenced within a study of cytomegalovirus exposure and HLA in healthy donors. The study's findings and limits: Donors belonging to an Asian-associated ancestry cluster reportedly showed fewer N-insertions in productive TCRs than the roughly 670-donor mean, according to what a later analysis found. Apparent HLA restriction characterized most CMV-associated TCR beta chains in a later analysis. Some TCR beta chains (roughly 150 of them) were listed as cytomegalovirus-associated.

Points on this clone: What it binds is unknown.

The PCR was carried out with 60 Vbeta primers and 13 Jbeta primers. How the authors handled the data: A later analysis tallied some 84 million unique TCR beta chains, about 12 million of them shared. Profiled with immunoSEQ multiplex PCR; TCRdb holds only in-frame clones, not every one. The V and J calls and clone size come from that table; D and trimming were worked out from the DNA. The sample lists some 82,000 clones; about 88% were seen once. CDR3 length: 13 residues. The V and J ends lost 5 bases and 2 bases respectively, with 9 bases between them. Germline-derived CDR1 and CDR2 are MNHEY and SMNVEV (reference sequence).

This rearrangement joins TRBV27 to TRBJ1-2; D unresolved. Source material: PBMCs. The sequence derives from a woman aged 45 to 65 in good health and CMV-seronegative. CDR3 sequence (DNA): TGTGCCAGCAGTCCGGTGGTGAACTATGGCTACACCTTC. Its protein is CASSPVVNYGYTF.